Listed below are T cell receptor beta chains from one sample, sequenced in a study of shared clonotypes between healthy human individuals. Profiling relied on immunoSEQ multiplex PCR, and the TCRdb table lists in-frame clones only, not all of them. The table lists fewer than 3 million clones, around 93% of them singletons, with 0.37% in the top ten. Material for sequencing was naive CD4+ T cells from PBMCs. Source of these receptors: a man aged 18 to 30 in good health. Some clones in this sample may be carry-over from other donors' samples. Each CDR3 is given with its conserved first and last residue. Fields, in order: clone size, D gene, J gene, V gene, CDR3 protein, CDR3 DNA. The D gene is left open where the match is weak. Clone size is not always given. Where it is, it says once, few, many or a class for expanded clones.

clone size: -
D gene: TRBD2
J gene: TRBJ2-1
V gene: TRBV5-4
CDR3 protein: CASSPGLAGGNEQFF
CDR3 DNA: TGTGCCAGCAGCCCGGGACTAGCGGGCGGTAATGAGCAGTTCTTC

clone size: -
D gene: -
J gene: TRBJ1-5
V gene: TRBV7-2
CDR3 protein: CASSETLNQPQHF
CDR3 DNA: TGTGCCAGCAGCGAGACCCTCAATCAGCCCCAGCATTTT

clone size: -
D gene: TRBD1
J gene: TRBJ2-3
V gene: TRBV29-1
CDR3 protein: CSVENRGSTDTQYF
CDR3 DNA: TGCAGCGTTGAAAACAGGGGGAGCACAGATACGCAGTATTTT

clone size: -
D gene: -
J gene: TRBJ2-6
V gene: TRBV7-2
CDR3 protein: CASSPSASGANVLTF
CDR3 DNA: TGTGCCAGCAGCCCCTCGGCATCTGGGGCCAACGTCCTGACTTTC

clone size: once
D gene: TRBD2
J gene: TRBJ2-3
V gene: TRBV6-1
CDR3 protein: CASSTSGSFPDTQYF
CDR3 DNA: TGTGCCAGCAGTACTAGCGGGAGTTTCCCAGATACGCAGTATTTT

clone size: once
D gene: TRBD2
J gene: TRBJ2-7
V gene: TRBV29-1
CDR3 protein: CSVCSSGSTYEQYF
CDR3 DNA: TGCAGCGTTTGCTCTAGCGGGAGCACCTACGAGCAGTACTTC

clone size: -
D gene: TRBD2
J gene: TRBJ2-5
V gene: TRBV2
CDR3 protein: CASGLAGGRGAPQYF
CDR3 DNA: TGTGCCAGTGGACTAGCGGGAGGTCGAGGTGCCCCCCAGTACTTC

clone size: -
D gene: -
J gene: TRBJ2-5
V gene: TRBV7-2
CDR3 protein: CASSPPSETQYF
CDR3 DNA: TGTGCCAGCAGCCCTCCATCAGAGACCCAGTACTTC

clone size: -
D gene: -
J gene: TRBJ1-4
V gene: TRBV6-5
CDR3 protein: CASSFRGLGNEKLFF
CDR3 DNA: TGTGCCAGCAGTTTCCGGGGGCTTGGTAATGAAAAACTGTTTTTT

clone size: -
D gene: -
J gene: TRBJ2-3
V gene: TRBV9
CDR3 protein: CASSSRGGADTQYF
CDR3 DNA: TGTGCCAGCAGCTCCCGTGGGGGAGCTGATACGCAGTATTTT

clone size: -
D gene: -
J gene: TRBJ2-7
V gene: TRBV2
CDR3 protein: CATAGRSHEQYF
CDR3 DNA: TGTGCCACGGCGGGGAGATCCCACGAGCAGTACTTC

clone size: -
D gene: -
J gene: TRBJ1-4
V gene: TRBV7-9
CDR3 protein: CASSPFDRTSNEKLFF
CDR3 DNA: TGTGCCAGCAGCCCCTTCGACAGGACCTCTAATGAAAAACTGTTTTTT

clone size: few
D gene: TRBD1
J gene: TRBJ2-5
V gene: TRBV7-3
CDR3 protein: CASSPGQGETQYF
CDR3 DNA: TGTGCCAGCAGCCCCGGACAGGGGGAGACCCAGTACTTC

clone size: -
D gene: -
J gene: TRBJ1-4
V gene: TRBV6-6
CDR3 protein: CASSATATNEKLFF
CDR3 DNA: TGTGCCAGCAGTGCGACAGCAACTAATGAAAAACTGTTTTTT

clone size: -
D gene: -
J gene: TRBJ2-7
V gene: TRBV7-9
CDR3 protein: CASSLVLRGSYEQYF
CDR3 DNA: TGTGCCAGCAGCTTAGTTTTGCGGGGCTCCTACGAGCAGTACTTC

clone size: -
D gene: -
J gene: TRBJ1-2
V gene: TRBV20-1
CDR3 protein: CSASQGVGYTF
CDR3 DNA: TGCAGTGCCTCCCAGGGAGTTGGCTACACCTTC

clone size: -
D gene: TRBD1
J gene: TRBJ1-6
V gene: TRBV6-1
CDR3 protein: CASSVTSGTESPLHF
CDR3 DNA: TGTGCCAGCAGTGTTACGTCCGGGACAGAGTCACCCCTCCACTTT

clone size: -
D gene: -
J gene: TRBJ2-1
V gene: TRBV6-5
CDR3 protein: CASSPGDKYYNEQFF
CDR3 DNA: TGTGCCAGCAGCCCAGGGGACAAGTACTACAATGAGCAGTTCTTC

clone size: -
D gene: -
J gene: TRBJ1-2
V gene: TRBV4-3
CDR3 protein: CASSPIRGNYGYTF
CDR3 DNA: TGCGCCAGCAGCCCTATAAGGGGTAACTATGGCTACACCTTC

clone size: -
D gene: -
J gene: TRBJ1-1
V gene: TRBV10-2
CDR3 protein: CASSDEWGGRTEAFF
CDR3 DNA: TGCGCCAGCAGTGATGAGTGGGGTGGGAGAACTGAAGCTTTCTTT

clone size: few
D gene: TRBD1
J gene: TRBJ1-1
V gene: TRBV7-2
CDR3 protein: CASSLQGINTEAFF
CDR3 DNA: TGTGCCAGCAGTTTACAGGGGATTAACACTGAAGCTTTCTTT

clone size: -
D gene: -
J gene: TRBJ2-7
V gene: TRBV6-5
CDR3 protein: CASSYSGARAYEQYF
CDR3 DNA: TGTGCCAGCAGTTACTCTGGGGCCAGGGCCTACGAGCAGTACTTC

clone size: -
D gene: -
J gene: TRBJ1-2
V gene: TRBV7-3
CDR3 protein: CASSFGGTTPNGYTF
CDR3 DNA: TGTGCCAGCAGCTTTGGAGGGACGACTCCGAATGGCTACACCTTC

clone size: -
D gene: TRBD1
J gene: TRBJ1-1
V gene: TRBV5-1
CDR3 protein: CASSGLTGGNTEAFF
CDR3 DNA: TGCGCCAGCAGCGGGTTAACAGGGGGGAACACTGAAGCTTTCTTT

clone size: -
D gene: -
J gene: TRBJ2-7
V gene: TRBV6-5
CDR3 protein: CASSLGQGTYEQYF
CDR3 DNA: TGTGCCAGCAGTTTGGGGCAGGGGACCTACGAGCAGTACTTC

clone size: once
D gene: -
J gene: TRBJ2-5
V gene: TRBV10-1
CDR3 protein: CASRGQGTETQYF
CDR3 DNA: TGCGCCAGCAGAGGTCAGGGGACAGAGACCCAGTACTTC

clone size: once
D gene: TRBD1
J gene: TRBJ1-2
V gene: TRBV28
CDR3 protein: CATLDRGMYVYGYTF
CDR3 DNA: TGTGCCACCCTGGACAGGGGTATGTACGTCTATGGCTACACCTTC

clone size: -
D gene: -
J gene: TRBJ1-2
V gene: TRBV7-8
CDR3 protein: CASSLEGDPYGYTF
CDR3 DNA: TGTGCCAGCAGCTTAGAGGGTGACCCTTATGGCTACACCTTC

clone size: -
D gene: -
J gene: TRBJ2-1
V gene: TRBV7-6
CDR3 protein: CASSLGAPSSGNEQFF
CDR3 DNA: TGTGCCAGCAGCTTAGGGGCCCCTTCCTCGGGGAATGAGCAGTTCTTC

clone size: -
D gene: -
J gene: TRBJ1-1
V gene: TRBV7-3
CDR3 protein: CASSSGVHTEAFF
CDR3 DNA: TGTGCCAGCAGCTCGGGAGTGCACACTGAAGCTTTCTTT

clone size: -
D gene: -
J gene: TRBJ1-2
V gene: TRBV18
CDR3 protein: CASSPDWADGYTF
CDR3 DNA: TGTGCCAGCTCACCAGATTGGGCCGATGGCTACACCTTC

clone size: -
D gene: -
J gene: TRBJ2-2
V gene: TRBV2
CDR3 protein: CASSENGANTGELFF
CDR3 DNA: TGTGCCAGCAGTGAAAACGGAGCGAACACCGGGGAGCTGTTTTTT

clone size: -
D gene: TRBD2
J gene: TRBJ2-7
V gene: TRBV5-1
CDR3 protein: CASSLGGGSPSYEQYF
CDR3 DNA: TGCGCCAGCAGCTTGGGAGGCGGGAGCCCGTCCTACGAGCAGTACTTC

clone size: -
D gene: TRBD1
J gene: TRBJ2-1
V gene: TRBV6-6
CDR3 protein: CASSYQRQGPYNEQFF
CDR3 DNA: TGTGCCAGCAGTTACCAGAGACAGGGGCCATACAATGAGCAGTTCTTC

clone size: -
D gene: -
J gene: TRBJ2-1
V gene: TRBV6-1
CDR3 protein: CASIVAWRNEQFF
CDR3 DNA: TGTGCCAGTATCGTAGCGTGGCGCAATGAGCAGTTCTTC

clone size: -
D gene: -
J gene: TRBJ2-7
V gene: TRBV5-1
CDR3 protein: CASSPGQGWNYEQYF
CDR3 DNA: TGCGCCAGCAGCCCGGGCCAGGGGTGGAACTACGAGCAGTACTTC

clone size: -
D gene: TRBD1
J gene: TRBJ1-2
V gene: TRBV9
CDR3 protein: CASSGTGVGYTF
CDR3 DNA: TGTGCCAGCAGCGGGACAGGGGTCGGCTACACCTTC

clone size: few
D gene: TRBD1
J gene: TRBJ1-1
V gene: TRBV28
CDR3 protein: CASSSGGSSTEAFF
CDR3 DNA: TGTGCCAGCAGTTCAGGGGGCAGTAGCACTGAAGCTTTCTTT

clone size: -
D gene: TRBD1
J gene: TRBJ2-7
V gene: TRBV10-3
CDR3 protein: CAISFPPGTASYEQYF
CDR3 DNA: TGTGCCATCAGTTTTCCCCCCGGGACAGCCTCCTACGAGCAGTACTTC

clone size: -
D gene: -
J gene: TRBJ2-7
V gene: TRBV28
CDR3 protein: CASNLGGEQYF
CDR3 DNA: TGTGCCAGCAACCTAGGGGGAGAGCAGTACTTC

clone size: -
D gene: TRBD2
J gene: TRBJ2-1
V gene: TRBV27
CDR3 protein: CASRLAGGTHNEQFF
CDR3 DNA: TGTGCCAGCAGATTAGCGGGAGGGACCCACAATGAGCAGTTCTTC

clone size: once
D gene: TRBD1
J gene: TRBJ2-7
V gene: TRBV27
CDR3 protein: CASSTLPGQGVYEQYF
CDR3 DNA: TGTGCCAGCAGCACCCTACCGGGACAGGGGGTCTACGAGCAGTACTTC

clone size: -
D gene: TRBD1
J gene: TRBJ2-6
V gene: TRBV28
CDR3 protein: CASRRRTGYSGANVLTF
CDR3 DNA: TGTGCCAGCAGGCGTCGGACAGGTTACTCTGGGGCCAACGTCCTGACTTTC

clone size: -
D gene: -
J gene: TRBJ2-7
V gene: TRBV9
CDR3 protein: CASSTPPSAFSYEQYF
CDR3 DNA: TGTGCCAGCAGCACACCTCCTAGCGCCTTCTCCTACGAGCAGTACTTC

clone size: -
D gene: -
J gene: TRBJ2-7
V gene: TRBV6-1
CDR3 protein: CASGLGGGPHEQYF
CDR3 DNA: TGTGCCAGCGGGTTGGGAGGGGGACCCCACGAGCAGTACTTC

clone size: -
D gene: TRBD2
J gene: TRBJ2-3
V gene: TRBV27
CDR3 protein: CASSFLRLAGTDTQYF
CDR3 DNA: TGTGCCAGCAGTTTTTTGAGGCTAGCGGGCACAGATACGCAGTATTTT

clone size: few
D gene: -
J gene: TRBJ1-5
V gene: TRBV2
CDR3 protein: CASRDSNQPQHF
CDR3 DNA: TGTGCCAGTAGAGACAGCAATCAGCCCCAGCATTTT

clone size: -
D gene: TRBD1
J gene: TRBJ1-3
V gene: TRBV28
CDR3 protein: CASSSTRQGSGGTIYF
CDR3 DNA: TGTGCCAGCAGTTCCACCCGACAGGGTTCAGGAGGCACCATATATTTT

clone size: -
D gene: -
J gene: TRBJ2-7
V gene: TRBV5-1
CDR3 protein: CASSPDPGTRYEQYF
CDR3 DNA: TGCGCCAGCAGCCCGGACCCCGGGACTCGCTACGAGCAGTACTTC